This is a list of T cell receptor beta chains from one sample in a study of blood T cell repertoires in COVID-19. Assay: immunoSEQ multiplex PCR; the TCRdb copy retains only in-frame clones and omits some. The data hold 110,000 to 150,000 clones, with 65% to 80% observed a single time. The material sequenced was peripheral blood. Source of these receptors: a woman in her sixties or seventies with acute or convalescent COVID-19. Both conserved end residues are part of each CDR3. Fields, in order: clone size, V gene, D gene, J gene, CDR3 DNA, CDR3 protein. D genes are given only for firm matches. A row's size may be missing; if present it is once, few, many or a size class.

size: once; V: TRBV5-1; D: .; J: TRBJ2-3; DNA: TGCGCCAGCAGCTTGTTAGTGTCTGGGAGCACCGGCACAGATACGCAGTATTTT; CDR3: CASSLLVSGSTGTDTQYF
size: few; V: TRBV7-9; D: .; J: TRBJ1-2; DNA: TGTGCCAGCAGCTTGGGCACGTATGGCTACACCTTC; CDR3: CASSLGTYGYTF
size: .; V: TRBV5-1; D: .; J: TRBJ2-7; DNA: TGCGCCAGCAGCCCCGGACTTCGTGAGCAGTACTTC; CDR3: CASSPGLREQYF
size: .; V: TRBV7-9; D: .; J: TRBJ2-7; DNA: TGTGCCAGCAGCTTAATGGGACACCTCCGCAACGAGCAGTACTTC; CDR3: CASSLMGHLRNEQYF
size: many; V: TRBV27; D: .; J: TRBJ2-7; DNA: TGTGCCAGCAGTTTGGGACTGTCCTACGAGCAGTACTTC; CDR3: CASSLGLSYEQYF
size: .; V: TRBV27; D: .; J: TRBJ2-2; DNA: TGTGCCAGCAGCTTTCCTCACAGGGGGGAGCTGTTTTTT; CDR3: CASSFPHRGELFF
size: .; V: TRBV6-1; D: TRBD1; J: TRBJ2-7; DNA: TGTGCCAGCAGTGAAACCCCGGGACAGGGCCACGAGCAGTACTTC; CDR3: CASSETPGQGHEQYF
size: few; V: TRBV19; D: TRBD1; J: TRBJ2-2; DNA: TGTGCCGCCCTGGGACAGGGGAACACCGGGGAGCTGTTTTTT; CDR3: CAALGQGNTGELFF
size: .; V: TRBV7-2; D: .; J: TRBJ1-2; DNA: TGTGCCAGCAGCTTTTCCAGGGGCTATGGCTACACCTTC; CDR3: CASSFSRGYGYTF
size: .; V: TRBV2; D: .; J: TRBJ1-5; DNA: TGTGCCAGCAGTGAAGCGGTGAGTCGCAATCAGCCCCAGCATTTT; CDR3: CASSEAVSRNQPQHF
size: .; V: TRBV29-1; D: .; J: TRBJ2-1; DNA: TGCAGCGCTTCTCTCGTTTCGAGCGGGCCCTACAATGAGCAGTTCTTC; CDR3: CSASLVSSGPYNEQFF
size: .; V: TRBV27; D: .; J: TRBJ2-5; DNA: TGTGCCAGCAGTCCCCTAGGAGGGGCAGGGCCTTACCAAGAGACCCAGTACTTC; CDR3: CASSPLGGAGPYQETQYF
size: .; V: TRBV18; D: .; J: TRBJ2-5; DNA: TGTGCCAGCTCACTCAGCGGGCCCCAGTACTTC; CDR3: CASSLSGPQYF
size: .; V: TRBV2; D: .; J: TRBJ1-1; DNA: TGTGCCAGCACGTGGACAGAGGGTTTCGCTGAAGCTTTCTTT; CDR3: CASTWTEGFAEAFF
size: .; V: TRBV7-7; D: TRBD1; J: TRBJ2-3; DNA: TGTGCCAGCAGCTTCAAAACGCAACTGACTGACAGGGGGCATAGAGATACGCAGTATTTT; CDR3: CASSFKTQLTDRGHRDTQYF
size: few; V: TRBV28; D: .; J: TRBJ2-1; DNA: TGTGCCAGCAGTTTACCCCTACAGGGGAGGAATGAGCAGTTCTTC; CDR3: CASSLPLQGRNEQFF
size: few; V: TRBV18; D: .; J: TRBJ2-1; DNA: TGTGCCAGCTCACCAAATCAAGGGGGTGAGCAGTTCTTC; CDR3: CASSPNQGGEQFF
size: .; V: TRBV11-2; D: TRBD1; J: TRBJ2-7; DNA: TGTGCCAGCAGCTTGACAGGGTACGAGCAGTACTTC; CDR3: CASSLTGYEQYF